Presented here are 29 T cell receptor beta chains from one specimen sequenced in a study of OX40 agonist ivuxolimab in advanced cancers. Here immunoSEQ multiplex PCR was the method, and the copy in TCRdb shows in-frame clones only, minus some. The sample shows roughly 64,000 clones, over 65% of them seen only once. The material sequenced was CD4+ or CD8+ T cells sorted from blood, taken in a trial of the OX40 agonist ivuxolimab. These receptors were collected from an adult with an advanced solid tumor such as melanoma, head and neck, liver or kidney cancer.

The chain combines TRBV14 with TRBJ2-5; 7 bases align to TRBD2. Germline V gene data show CDR1 as SGHDN and CDR2 as FVKESK. Unmatched junction bases numbered 9, after V lost 4 bases and J lost 4 bases. This CDR3 region has 15 residues. The CDR3, as DNA: TGTGCCAGCAGCCCAGTCTTCTGGGGGGGAGAGACCCAGTACTTC. This translates into CASSPVFWGGETQYF.

V and J are TRBV7-2 and TRBJ2-2, with TRBD1 identical over 8 bases. Trimming removed 0 bases from V and 5 bases from J; junction bases left unmatched: 5. Germline CDR1 SGHTA, CDR2 FQGNSA. The CDR3 extends over 16 amino acids. CDR3 protein: CASSLAQGAGTGELFF. CDR3 in DNA: TGTGCCAGCAGCTTAGCTCAGGGGGCGGGAACCGGGGAGCTGTTTTTT.

This rearrangement joins TRBV18 to TRBJ2-1, with 11 bases fitting TRBD2. The CDR3 contains 14 residues. Germline values: CDR1 KGHSH, CDR2 LQKENI. With V trimmed by 6 bases and J by 7 bases, 5 bases remained unmatched. DNA for the CDR3: TGTGCCAGCTCCCCGAGGACTAGCGGGAATGAGCAGTTCTTC. This codes for CASSPRTSGNEQFF.

This clone was seen a handful of times. The V call is TRBV4-1, the J call TRBJ1-5; D may be TRBD1 (6 bases). Germline CDR1 and CDR2: MGHRA and YSYEKL. With 7 bases removed from V and 7 bases from J, the gap between germline ends came to 26 bases. The CDR3 is 17 residues long. Here the CDR3 DNA reads TGCGCCAGCACCCGGACAGCTCTGAGAGGAGGCGGACAGCCCCAGCATTTT. It encodes CASTRTALRGGGQPQHF.

The V call is TRBV29-1, the J call TRBJ2-7; 8 bases match TRBD1. Germline V gene sequence: CDR1 SQVTM, CDR2 ANQGSEA. After removal of 4 bases from V and 1 base from J, the junction contained 6 bases not matched to a gene. This CDR3 spans 14 amino acids. CDR3 amino acids: CSVAGQGQSYEQYF. For the CDR3, the DNA is TGCAGCGTTGCTGGACAGGGCCAATCCTACGAGCAGTACTTC.

The chain uses TRBV7-2 and TRBJ1-2, with D maybe TRBD1 (6 bases). The germline V and J ends were trimmed by 5 bases and 8 bases, with 18 bases remaining between them. The CDR3 runs 14 residues. Germline lookup yields CDR1 SGHTA and CDR2 FQGNSA. In DNA, the CDR3 is TGTGCCAGCAGCCGGGGACCGAGGGGGGAAGGCTACACCTTC. Protein: CASSRGPRGEGYTF.

This clone turned up a few times. V is TRBV7-7 and J is TRBJ2-1; TRBD1 agrees at 12 bases. Germline CDR1 and CDR2: SSHAT and FNYEAQ (reference sequence). The CDR3 totals 15 residues. V dropped 5 bases and J dropped 8; count of bases not matched to a gene: 7. As DNA, the CDR3 is TGTGCCAGCAGCACCGGGACAGGGGGCTTAGATGAGCAGTTCTTC. Its protein is CASSTGTGGLDEQFF.

The V gene is TRBV11-3, the J gene TRBJ2-2; 8 bases align to TRBD1. Germline lookup yields CDR1 SGHNT and CDR2 YENEEA. V was clipped by 6 bases and J by 3 bases; unmatched bases: 6. The CDR3 consists of 15 residues. The CDR3 sequence: CASSQGALDTGELFF. CDR3 nucleotide sequence: TGTGCCAGCAGTCAGGGGGCATTGGACACCGGGGAGCTGTTTTTT.

This clone was detected only once. CDR3 protein: CASSTRGGSNQPQHF. DNA of the CDR3: TGTGCCAGCAGCACCCGAGGGGGAAGCAATCAGCCCCAGCATTTT. This chain connects TRBV7-2 to TRBJ1-5, with D tentatively TRBD1 (6 bases). The CDR3 sequence is 15 residues long. V was trimmed by 5 bases and J by 1 base, leaving 12 bases between them. Germline lookup yields CDR1 SGHTA and CDR2 FQGNSA.

Only a few counts were recorded for this clone. The gene calls are TRBV7-9 and TRBJ1-1; D ambiguous. Per germline, CDR1 SEHNR and CDR2 FQNEAQ (reference sequence). The V end lost 5 bases, the J end lost 8 bases, and 15 bases lay between the germline ends. The CDR3 sequence is 13 residues long. The CDR3 DNA follows: TGTGCCAGCAGCCTGACGATTGAGAAGGAAGCTTTCTTT. Amino acids: CASSLTIEKEAFF.

This clone has only one observation. The chain joins TRBV5-1 to TRBJ2-7; D is possibly TRBD1 (6 bases). The CDR3 sequence is 14 residues long. Germline assignment: CDR1 SGHRS and CDR2 YFSETQ. V lost 4 bases to trimming and J lost 2 bases, with 13 bases between them. The DNA of the CDR3 is TGCGCCAGCAGCCACGACTGGACAGCCTACGAGCAGTACTTC. Translating gives CASSHDWTAYEQYF. Combining the CDR3 with reference TRBV5-1 and TRBJ2-7 gives the whole variable domain KAGVTQTPRYLIKTRGQQVTLSCSPISGHRSVSWYQQTPGQGLQFLFEYFSETQRNKGNFPGRFSGRQFSNSRSEMNVSTLELGDSALYLCASSHDWTAYEQYFGPGTRLTVT.

CDR3 in amino acids: CASSLERNTDTQYF. The CDR3 DNA follows: TGCGCCAGCAGCTTGGAACGGAACACAGATACGCAGTATTTT. The chain employs TRBV5-1 and TRBJ2-3, with D unresolved. The CDR3 extends over 14 amino acids. Germline CDR1 reads SGHRS; CDR2 reads YFSETQ. Trimming took off 0 bases at V and 2 bases at J, with 7 bases between the two ends.

This clone was recorded a few times. The chain links TRBV6-5 to TRBJ1-2, with D tentatively TRBD1 (5 bases). The germline CDR1 and CDR2 sequences are MNHEY and SVGAGI. V was cut by 5 bases and J by 3 bases, with 16 bases left in between. The CDR3 extends over 15 amino acids. As DNA, the CDR3 is TGTGCCAGCAGTAAGGACTCCGAGGGGTACTATGGCTACACCTTC. It translates to CASSKDSEGYYGYTF.

The chain uses TRBV5-4 and TRBJ2-1; 16 bases align to TRBD2. V trimming: 4 bases; J trimming: 9 bases; junction bases outside the gene matches: 7. CDR1 SGHNT and CDR2 YYREEE come from the germline V gene (reference sequence). The CDR3 is made up of 16 amino acids. The DNA for the CDR3 is TGTGCCAGCAGCACGGGACTAGCGGGGGGGGAGAGTGAGCAGTTCTTC. This codes for CASSTGLAGGESEQFF.

This clone was picked up a small number of times. The V call is TRBV12-5, the J call TRBJ2-3; D uncertain. The CDR3 is 12 amino acids. CDR1 LGHNT and CDR2 FRNRAP come from the germline V gene. The ends were cut back, 2 bases at V and 2 bases at J, with 2 bases in the middle. CDR3: CASGLSTDTQYF. CDR3 DNA sequence: TGTGCTAGTGGTTTGTCCACAGATACGCAGTATTTT.

The CDR3 here is CASSLGTPHLLEETQYF. CDR3 in DNA: TGCGCCAGCAGCCTCGGCACCCCCCACCTGCTTGAAGAGACCCAGTACTTC. The chain couples TRBV4-1 to TRBJ2-5; no clear D. Trimming took 4 bases from V and 3 from J, leaving 21 bases between them. The CDR3 contains 17 residues. CDR1 MGHRA and CDR2 YSYEKL come from the germline V gene.

To note about this clone: Other DNA sequences in the same sample also yield this CDR3. The CDR3 region has the DNA TGTGCCAGCAGCTCTATAGGGACCTCCGGGGCCAACGTCCTGACTTTC. Encoded protein: CASSSIGTSGANVLTF. The chain joins TRBV5-6 to TRBJ2-6; D possibly matches TRBD1 or TRBD2 (5 bases each). Per germline, CDR1 SGHDT and CDR2 YYEEEE. The germline V and J ends were trimmed by 3 bases and 4 bases, with 14 bases remaining between them. The CDR3 is 16 residues long.

The genes are TRBV28 and TRBJ1-2; 12 bases map to TRBD1. V shed 6 bases, J shed 3 bases, and the junction held 8 bases outside the gene matches. The germline CDR1 and CDR2 sequences are MDHEN and SYDVKM. The length of the CDR3 is 16 residues. The chain's CDR3 is CASSQGQGAKDYGYTF. In DNA form, the CDR3 reads TGTGCCAGCAGCCAGGGACAGGGGGCTAAAGACTATGGCTACACCTTC.

The V and J genes are TRBV4-1 and TRBJ1-5; a weak D match, TRBD1 (6 bases). V shed 1 base and J shed 5 bases, with 12 bases lying between them. The germline gives CDR1 MGHRA, CDR2 YSYEKL. CDR3 size: 15 residues. The CDR3, as DNA: TGCGCCAGCAGCCAAGTCCAGGGGAACCATCAGCCCCAGCATTTT. It codes for CASSQVQGNHQPQHF.

This sequence joins TRBV6-6 and TRBJ2-2; tentative D call: TRBD1 (6 bases). The germline V gene has CDR1 MNHNY and CDR2 SVGAGI (reference sequence). CDR3 length: 15 amino acids. Deletions cut 10 bases from V and 2 bases from J, with 17 bases between. The chain's CDR3 is CATEDRSTNTGELFF. In DNA form, the CDR3 reads TGTGCCACCGAAGACAGGAGTACTAACACCGGGGAGCTGTTTTTT.

The rearrangement uses TRBV9 and TRBJ2-5, with D possibly being TRBD1 or TRBD2 (6 bases each). In germline, CDR1 is SGDLS, CDR2 YYNGEE. The CDR3 runs to 15 residues. The V end was cut by 4 bases, the J end by 5 bases, with 18 bases between. CDR3: CASSPVGGRGETQYF. The CDR3 DNA follows: TGTGCCAGCAGCCCGGTGGGGGGAAGGGGGGAGACCCAGTACTTC.

The chain has TRBV10-1 and TRBJ2-3, with TRBD1 identical over 9 bases. The CDR3 is 16 residues long. The ends lost 0 bases at V and 8 bases at J; junction bases unmatched: 9. Germline CDR1 WNHNN, CDR2 SYGVQD (reference sequence). DNA for the CDR3: TGCGCCAGCAGTGAGTCGGGGGACAGGGTCGGGGGTACGCAGTATTTT. Amino acid sequence: CASSESGDRVGGTQYF.

This chain joins TRBV4-2 and TRBJ2-5; 15 nucleotides align to TRBD2. The V and J ends lost 0 bases and 5 bases, in that order; junction bases with no gene match: 13. The CDR3 contains 20 residues. Germline V gene sequence: CDR1 LGHNA, CDR2 YNFKEQ. CDR3 sequence: CASSQDLIGTSGGLRETQYF. The CDR3 bases are TGTGCCAGCAGCCAAGATCTTATTGGGACTAGCGGGGGGCTAAGGGAGACCCAGTACTTC.

This clone has only one observation. Written as DNA, the CDR3 is TGTGCCAGCAGCTTAGGGGGGAGGTCGGTCAAAAACATTCAGTACTTC. The encoded protein is CASSLGGRSVKNIQYF. The rearrangement links TRBV7-6 to TRBJ2-4; a possible D gene is TRBD2 (6 bases). This CDR3 comprises 16 residues. In germline, CDR1 is SGHVS, CDR2 FNYEAQ. V shed 1 base and J shed 3 bases, with 13 bases lying between them. Full variable domain (missing parts from reference TRBV7-6 and TRBJ2-4): GAGVSQSPRYKVTKRGQDVALRCDPISGHVSLYWYRQALGQGPEFLTYFNYEAQQDKSGLPNDRFSAERPEGSISTLTIQRTEQRDSAMYRCASSLGGRSVKNIQYFGAGTRLSVL.

The chain employs TRBV6-6 and TRBJ2-4; D may be TRBD2 (7 bases). Germline V gene sequence: CDR1 MNHNY, CDR2 SVGAGI (reference sequence). Trimming stripped 2 bases from V and 2 bases from J, with 10 bases between. CDR3 length: 15 residues. The CDR3 coding sequence is TGTGCCAGCAGTTACGGGGGGGCGTCCAAAAACATTCAGTACTTC. It yields the protein CASSYGGASKNIQYF.

This clone came up once. This chain joins TRBV6-6 and TRBJ2-4; no clear D. V was pared by 2 bases and J by 0 bases, with 11 bases between. The CDR3 totals 16 residues. Germline V lookup: CDR1 MNHNY, CDR2 SVGAGI (reference sequence). The CDR3 nucleotides read TGTGCCAGCAGTTACCCGGGCCTTATAGCCAAAAACATTCAGTACTTC. The encoded protein is CASSYPGLIAKNIQYF.

This chain joins TRBV7-9 and TRBJ1-2, with D perhaps TRBD1 (5 bases). CDR1 and CDR2 from the germline V gene are SEHNR and FQNEAQ (reference sequence). Trimming cost V 0 bases and J 7 bases, with 15 bases left between them. This CDR3 has 15 amino acids. Here the CDR3 DNA reads TGTGCCAGCAGCTTAGCAATACCCGGGCAGGGTGGCTACACCTTC. It specifies CASSLAIPGQGGYTF.

The chain has TRBV5-6 and TRBJ2-2; no definite D call. CDR1 SGHDT and CDR2 YYEEEE come from the germline V gene. Trimming shortened V by 1 base and J by 4 bases, and 11 bases separated the two germline ends. The CDR3 has 15 residues. For the CDR3, the DNA is TGTGCCAGCAGCTTGACCGCGGCCCTCACCGGGGAGCTGTTTTTT. Amino acid sequence: CASSLTAALTGELFF.

The chain uses TRBV14 and TRBJ1-3; D possibly corresponds to TRBD1 (6 bases). The V end was cut by 4 bases, the J end by 4 bases, with 14 bases between. The length of the CDR3 is 15 residues. Looked up from germline, CDR1 is SGHDN and CDR2 is FVKESK. The CDR3 region has the DNA TGTGCCAGCAGCCGATTGACAGGCCTCGGAAACACCATATATTTT. Residues: CASSRLTGLGNTIYF.